This note documents a single T cell receptor (beta chain) sequence. Its antigen is as yet unknown. This entry belongs to a study of CD8+ T cells in alopecia areata. Treatment meaning: oral pan-JAK inhibitor, 5-10 mg twice daily. A FACSAria was used to sort CD4+ and CD8+ T cells. These cells came from PBMCs. Overall study findings and caveats: More clonal than normal scalp was lesional scalp, particularly alopecia totalis/universalis.

Once RNA had been extracted, it was reverse transcribed into cDNA to act as the sequencing template. Clones were sequenced by immunoSEQ multiplex PCR, and TCRdb holds only the in-frame ones, with some missing. The table has over 150,000 clones, about 60% seen once. With 7 bases removed from V and 6 bases from J, the gap between germline ends came to 15 bases. CDR3 length: 13 residues. The V gene's germline CDR1 is SGDLS and CDR2 YYNGEE. The rearrangement uses TRBV9 and TRBJ2-3; possibly TRBD2 for D (6 bases). The source was CD8+ T cells sorted from blood, collected at week 24, from a patient treated with tofacitinib. The receptor was derived from a human donor with alopecia areata. The DNA for the CDR3 is TGTGCCAGCGACGGGGGAGAGGAGGATACGCAGTATTTT. Translation: CASDGGEEDTQYF.